Below, 24 T cell receptor beta chains from the same sample are listed, as sequenced in a study of T cell responses to AZD1222 COVID-19 vaccine. Clones were sequenced by immunoSEQ multiplex PCR, and TCRdb holds only the in-frame ones, with some missing. The sample yields some 60,000 clones, roughly nine tenths seen once. Sequenced material: peripheral blood, taken 28 days after the second AZD1222 dose. These receptor sequences come from an adult who received the AZD1222 COVID-19 vaccine.

This chain links TRBV7-2 with TRBJ2-3; D not resolved. Germline loops: CDR1 SGHTA, CDR2 FQGNSA. V was cut by 4 bases and J by 6 bases, with 8 bases left in between. The CDR3 covers 12 residues. The CDR3 nucleotides read TGTGCCAGCAGCTACAGTGGGGATACGCAGTATTTT. Its translation is CASSYSGDTQYF.

The chain recombines TRBV3-1 (or the pseudogene TRBV3-2) with TRBJ2-2; D is uncertain. Germline CDR1 LGHDT, CDR2 YNNKEL (reference sequence). V was shortened by 2 bases and J by 6 bases, with 16 bases between the two germline ends. There are 16 residues in the CDR3. The CDR3 sequence is CASSQNLGSLAGELFF. The CDR3 DNA sequence: TGTGCCAGCAGCCAAAATCTCGGAAGTTTGGCCGGGGAGCTGTTTTTT.

The chain recombines TRBV27 with TRBJ1-2; the D is unclear. This CDR3 is 13 amino acids long. Germline V CDR1 and CDR2: MNHEY, SMNVEV (reference sequence). The V end was cut by 3 bases, the J end by 2 bases, with 7 bases between. The CDR3 sequence: CASSFRENYGYTF. CDR3 DNA: TGTGCCAGCAGTTTCCGGGAAAACTATGGCTACACCTTC.

The gene calls are TRBV6-5 and TRBJ2-1, with 10 bases matching TRBD1. The CDR3 runs 13 residues. V lost 6 bases to trimming and J lost 5 bases; unmatched junction nucleotides: 1. The germline CDR1 and CDR2 sequences are MNHEY and SVGAGI. The CDR3 nucleotides read TGTGCCAGCAGGGGGACAGGGGACAATGAGCAGTTCTTC. Its protein product is CASRGTGDNEQFF.

This clone was counted only a few times. CDR3 sequence reads: CASSIPPGTGLFF. Here the CDR3 DNA reads TGTGCCAGTAGTATCCCTCCCGGGACAGGGCTGTTTTTT. The chain is built from TRBV19 and TRBJ2-2, with 8 positions matching TRBD1. There are 13 residues in the CDR3. CDR1 LNHDA and CDR2 SQIVND come from the germline V gene (reference sequence). Trimming at V came to 3 bases and at J to 13 bases, leaving 7 bases not matched to a gene.

This sequence joins TRBV11-2 and TRBJ1-1, with a possible D match to TRBD1 (5 bases). Germline CDR1 reads SGHAT; CDR2 reads FQNNGV. Deletions cut 7 bases from V and 4 bases from J, with 10 bases between. This CDR3 is 12 amino acids long. CDR3 sequence (DNA): TGTGCCAGCACCGGGGACGGCACTGAAGCTTTCTTT. This codes for CASTGDGTEAFF.

The chain is built from TRBV7-3 and TRBJ2-7; possibly TRBD1 for D (5 bases). Germline assignment: CDR1 SGHTA and CDR2 FQGTGA. CDR3 length: 15 amino acids. Trimming took 3 bases from V and 7 from J, leaving 19 bases between them. In nucleotides, the CDR3 is TGTGCCAGCAGCTTGAGGCAGGGCCCTCCATGGGAGCAGTACTTC. Amino acids: CASSLRQGPPWEQYF.

The chain couples TRBV7-8 to TRBJ2-7, with 10 bases lining up with TRBD1. CDR1 SGHVS and CDR2 FQNEAQ come from the germline V gene. Germline trimming cut 1 base from V and 6 bases from J; bases unmatched to any gene: 6. The CDR3 totals 15 residues. Written as DNA, the CDR3 is TGTGCCAGCAGCTTAGTAGGGACAGGGGAATCCGAGCAGTACTTC. It yields the protein CASSLVGTGESEQYF.

This clone was detected only once. In nucleotides, the CDR3 is TGTGCCAGCAGTGAGTTAGGGACGAGGGAGCAGTACTTC. This gives the protein CASSELGTREQYF. The rearrangement joins TRBV2 to TRBJ2-7, with D perhaps assigned TRBD1 or TRBD2 (5 bases each). Germline loops: CDR1 SNHLY, CDR2 FYNNEI. Deletions cut 3 bases from V and 7 bases from J, with 13 bases between. The CDR3 runs 13 residues.

The chain couples TRBV6-5 to TRBJ2-7; D might be TRBD1 (5 bases). CDR3 length equals 16 residues. The germline CDR1 and CDR2 sequences are MNHEY and SVGAGI. Trimming cost V 0 bases and J 5 bases, with 17 bases left between them. CDR3 nucleotide sequence: TGTGCCAGCAGTTACTCTCCCTTAGGGGTGAGGAACGAGCAGTACTTC. Protein sequence: CASSYSPLGVRNEQYF.

A few counts support this clone. The chain employs TRBV2 and TRBJ1-3; no clear D. CDR3 size: 13 residues. CDR1 SNHLY and CDR2 FYNNEI come from the germline V gene. Between the trimmed V and J ends, which lost 7 bases and 4 bases, there was a span of 11 bases. CDR3 sequence reads: CASTPTGGNTIYF. As DNA, the CDR3 is TGTGCCAGCACCCCCACCGGGGGAAACACCATATATTTT. Variable domain in full (rest from reference TRBV2 and TRBJ1-3): EPEVTQTPSHQVTQMGQEVILRCVPISNHLYFYWYRQILGQKVEFLVSFYNNEISEKSEIFDDQFSVERPDGSNFTLKIRSTKLEDSAMYFCASTPTGGNTIYFGEGSWLTVV.

This clone came up once. CDR3 nucleotides: TGTGCCAGCAGTTTCCACAGGCGGGCGACTGAAGCTTTCTTT. Protein product: CASSFHRRATEAFF. This chain links TRBV28 with TRBJ1-1; weak D call: TRBD1 (5 bases). The CDR3 is 14 residues long. V dropped 3 bases and J dropped 5 bases, with 13 bases sitting between them. Germline V CDR1 and CDR2: MDHEN, SYDVKM.

The rearrangement joins TRBV7-3 to TRBJ2-5; TRBD2 matches 7 bases. The V segment lost 5 bases and the J segment 3 bases; nucleotides outside the gene matches: 3. The CDR3 is made up of 13 amino acids. CDR1 is SGHTA and CDR2 is FQGTGA in the germline V gene. CDR3 in DNA: TGTGCCAGCAGCCGCCGGGGGGAAGAGACCCAGTACTTC. Translated: CASSRRGEETQYF.

This clone was detected once. The chain employs TRBV14 and TRBJ1-4; D is unresolved. The CDR3 length is 16 residues. V gave up 3 bases and J gave up 0 bases, with 11 bases separating them. Germline values: CDR1 SGHDN, CDR2 FVKESK. CDR3 sequence reads: CASSHPRQTTNEKLFF. In nucleotides, the CDR3 is TGTGCCAGCAGCCATCCGAGGCAGACAACTAATGAAAAACTGTTTTTT.

In its sample, this clone was seen a few times. J is TRBJ2-2 and V is TRBV6-6, with 11 positions matching TRBD2. The germline V gene encodes CDR1 MNHNY and CDR2 SVGAGI (reference sequence). The CDR3 length is 16 residues. The V and J ends lost 6 bases and 6 bases, in that order; junction bases with no gene match: 9. The CDR3 nucleotides are TGTGCCAGCAGGGCACTAGCGGGAGTATATCCCGGGGAGCTGTTTTTT. Its protein is CASRALAGVYPGELFF.

The chain is built from TRBV7-9 and TRBJ2-2; 8 nucleotides align to TRBD1. From germline, CDR1 is SEHNR and CDR2 FQNEAQ (reference sequence). V shed 5 bases and J 10 bases; nucleotides not matched to a gene: 9. This CDR3 has 14 residues. This CDR3 is CASSADRVHVELFF. As DNA, the CDR3 is TGTGCCAGCAGCGCGGACAGGGTGCACGTGGAGCTGTTTTTT.

The chain uses TRBV7-9 and TRBJ2-7; D is undetermined. CDR1 and CDR2 from the germline V gene are SEHNR and FQNEAQ (reference sequence). V was pared by 5 bases and J by 2 bases, with 10 bases between. This CDR3 is 13 amino acids long. The DNA for the CDR3 is TGTGCCAGCAGCCCCGGGCAGACCTACGAGCAGTACTTC. Amino acids: CASSPGQTYEQYF.

This rearrangement joins TRBV29-1 to TRBJ2-1; D uncertain. Germline CDR1 reads SQVTM; CDR2 reads ANQGSEA. Trimming took off 6 bases at V and 1 base at J, with 10 bases between the two ends. The length of the CDR3 is 13 residues. The CDR3 DNA reads as TGCAGCGTCACCCGTTATTCCTACAATGAGCAGTTCTTC. Residues: CSVTRYSYNEQFF.

The genes are TRBV5-1 and TRBJ1-3, with D uncertain. With 0 bases removed from V and 0 bases from J, the gap between germline ends came to 10 bases. The CDR3 is 16 residues long. Germline V gene data show CDR1 as SGHRS and CDR2 as YFSETQ. CDR3 sequence: CASSLVGRSSGNTIYF. CDR3 coding DNA: TGCGCCAGCAGCTTGGTGGGCCGGAGCTCTGGAAACACCATATATTTT.

The V call is TRBV2, the J call TRBJ1-5, with a tentative D call TRBD1 (5 bases). The germline V gene encodes CDR1 SNHLY and CDR2 FYNNEI. V lost 7 bases and J 5 bases, leaving 12 bases between the germline ends. The CDR3 spans 13 residues. CDR3 sequence reads: CASNLGRDQPQHF. CDR3 nucleotides: TGTGCCAGCAACTTGGGCAGGGATCAGCCCCAGCATTTT.

This chain connects TRBV20-1 to TRBJ2-7, with D unclear. V was clipped by 4 bases and J by 7 bases, with 8 bases between them. The CDR3 sequence is 10 residues long. Germline V lookup: CDR1 DFQATT, CDR2 SNEGSKA (reference sequence). This chain's CDR3 is CSAINEEQYF. The CDR3 nucleotides are TGCAGTGCTATCAACGAGGAGCAGTACTTC.

The chain couples TRBV9 to TRBJ2-7, with a possible D match to TRBD1 (5 bases). The CDR3 is 15 residues long. Germline CDR1 SGDLS, CDR2 YYNGEE. Trimming shortened V by 0 bases and J by 2 bases, and 12 bases separated the two germline ends. The CDR3 loop is CASSVDQGWAYEQYF. DNA for the CDR3: TGTGCCAGCAGCGTAGACCAGGGATGGGCCTACGAGCAGTACTTC.

The rearrangement links TRBV9 to TRBJ1-4; weak D call: TRBD1 (6 bases). Trimming cost V 4 bases and J 12 bases, with 22 bases left between them. Germline-derived CDR1 and CDR2 are SGDLS and YYNGEE. This CDR3 region has 15 residues. The CDR3: CASSPTPGSGGQLFF. The CDR3 nucleotides are TGTGCCAGCAGCCCAACTCCGGGGTCGGGGGGGCAACTGTTTTTT.

This chain's CDR3 is CSGYHSTDTQYF. In nucleotides, the CDR3 is TGCAGCGGCTACCATAGCACAGATACGCAGTATTTT. The V and J genes are TRBV29-1 and TRBJ2-3; the D is unclear. Trimming removed 7 bases at V and 0 bases at J, with 8 bases between. This CDR3 contains 12 residues. Germline loops: CDR1 SQVTM, CDR2 ANQGSEA.